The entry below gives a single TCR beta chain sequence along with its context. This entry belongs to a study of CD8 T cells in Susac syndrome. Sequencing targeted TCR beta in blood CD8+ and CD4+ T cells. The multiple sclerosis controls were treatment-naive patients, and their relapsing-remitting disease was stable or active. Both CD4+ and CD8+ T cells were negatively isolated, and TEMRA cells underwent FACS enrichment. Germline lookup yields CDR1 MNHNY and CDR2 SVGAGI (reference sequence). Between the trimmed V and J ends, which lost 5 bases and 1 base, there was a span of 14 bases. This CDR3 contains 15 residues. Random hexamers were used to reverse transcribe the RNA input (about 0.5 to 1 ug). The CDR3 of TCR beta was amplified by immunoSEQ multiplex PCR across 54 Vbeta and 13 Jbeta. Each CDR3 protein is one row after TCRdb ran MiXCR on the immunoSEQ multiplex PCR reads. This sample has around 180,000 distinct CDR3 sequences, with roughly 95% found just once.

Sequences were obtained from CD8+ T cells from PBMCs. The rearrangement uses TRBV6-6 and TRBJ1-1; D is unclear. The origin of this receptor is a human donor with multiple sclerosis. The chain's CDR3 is CASSQKDGSNTEAFF. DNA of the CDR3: TGTGCCAGCAGTCAGAAGGACGGATCGAACACTGAAGCTTTCTTT.